Sequencing of this T cell receptor (beta chain) was carried out in a study of identical twins. There were only healthy Caucasians among the donors. This clonotype was picked up many times. Its antigen is still unknown. A universal primer site was created by template switching, with the cDNA bearing unique molecular identifiers. Each CDR3 protein gets one entry after TCRdb re-called the 5' RACE reads with MiXCR. The sample yields around 670,000 distinct CDR3 sequences, over 5% seen once. The V and J ends lost 6 bases and 6 bases, in that order; junction bases with no gene match: 6. CDR3 length: 15 residues. The study's findings and limits: The study found that models underestimated out-of-frame TCR alpha sharing in monozygotic twins.

V and J are TRBV12-3 or TRBV12-4 and TRBJ2-1; 12 bases map to TRBD2. The receptor comes from a man between 18 and 29 years old in good health. The material sequenced was naive T cells sorted from blood. CDR3 bases: TGTGCCAGCAGCCCTGGACTAGCGGGGCCCAATGAGCAGTTCTTC. The encoded protein is CASSPGLAGPNEQFF.